The 22 T cell receptor beta chains below were found in one sample sequenced in a study of T cells expressing NK-cell markers. TCRdb reprocessed the 5' RACE reads, with one entry per CDR3 protein and no DNA. There are about 300,000 distinct CDR3 sequences in the sample, with around 4.3% held by the top ten. Source material: blood T cells: a sorted CD56 or NKG2C T cell subset, CD4+ or CD8+ T cells, or bulk PBMC T cells (not recorded which). These receptor sequences come from a woman between 18 and 75 years old in good health.

The J gene is TRBJ2-3, the V gene TRBV7-3; TCRdb's D gene call, TRBD1, goes unchecked for lack of DNA. The germline V gene encodes CDR1 SGHTA and CDR2 FQGTGA. The CDR3 is made up of 16 amino acids. Here the CDR3 reads CASSLMSGGNTDTQYF.

The chain combines TRBV12-3 or TRBV12-4 with TRBJ1-3; TCRdb reports TRBD1, a call that lacks DNA to check it against. The CDR3 contains 16 residues. The CDR3 spells CASSVGQTYSGNTIYF.

This rearrangement joins TRBV6-1 to TRBJ2-3. CDR3 length equals 15 residues. The germline V gene encodes CDR1 MNHNS and CDR2 SASEGT. CDR3 sequence: CASSKGPSSTDTQYF.

The V gene is TRBV27, the J gene TRBJ2-7; no DNA is available, so the TRBD1 call from TCRdb remains unchecked. CDR1 is MNHEY and CDR2 is SMNVEV in the germline V gene (reference sequence). This CDR3 has 16 amino acids. CDR3 region: CASSPRTLTRWGEQYF.

The rearrangement links TRBV29-1 to TRBJ2-2; TCRdb indicates TRBD2, and absent DNA this call remains unverified. The CDR3 sequence is 14 residues long. Germline V gives CDR1 SQVTM, CDR2 ANQGSEA. The CDR3 loop is CSARGPAATGELFF.

The chain carries TRBV2 and TRBJ2-1; lacking DNA, the TRBD2 call made by TCRdb goes unchecked. Germline assignment: CDR1 SNHLY and CDR2 FYNNEI. The CDR3 runs to 15 residues. This CDR3 reads CASSEGTRSGNEQFF.

This rearrangement joins TRBV3-1 to TRBJ2-5; TCRdb calls TRBD1, which cannot be checked without DNA. The CDR3 sequence is 15 residues long. CDR1 LGHDT and CDR2 YNNKEL come from the germline V gene (reference sequence). The CDR3: CASSQDMGAGETQYF.

The chain carries TRBV12-3 or TRBV12-4 and TRBJ2-5; the TCRdb D gene call, TRBD1, has no DNA to confirm it. CDR3 size: 13 residues. The CDR3 is CASSTGKQETQYF.

J is TRBJ2-1 and V is TRBV6-2 or TRBV6-3; TCRdb's D call, TRBD2, is unchecked because there is no DNA. The CDR3 loop spans 15 amino acids. CDR1 and CDR2 from the germline V gene are MNHEY and SVGEGT. The CDR3 here is CASSRLAGGPHEQFF.

The chain uses TRBV30 and TRBJ1-2; absent DNA, TCRdb's TRBD1 call cannot be checked. From germline, CDR1 is GTSNPN and CDR2 SVGIG (reference sequence). CDR3 length: 15 residues. The CDR3 is CAWSTGTLGGYGYTF.

V usage is TRBV29-1 and J usage is TRBJ2-1. The CDR3 covers 14 residues. The germline gives CDR1 SQVTM, CDR2 ANQGSEA. This CDR3 reads CSVVSGNSYNEQFF.

The rearrangement links TRBV28 to TRBJ1-4; the TCRdb D gene call, TRBD1, has no DNA to confirm it. The CDR3 is 18 residues long. Germline-derived CDR1 and CDR2 are MDHEN and SYDVKM. The CDR3 reads CASTTAGTGINVNEKLFF.

The CDR3 sequence: CASSLASGGGNEQFF. This rearrangement joins TRBV7-7 to TRBJ2-1; TCRdb indicates TRBD2, and absent DNA this call remains unverified. The CDR3 is 15 amino acids. The germline V gene encodes CDR1 SSHAT and CDR2 FNYEAQ (reference sequence).

The chain employs TRBV12-3 or TRBV12-4 and TRBJ1-6. CDR3 length: 14 amino acids. The chain's CDR3 is CASSLGAGNSPLHF.

The chain links TRBV12-3 or TRBV12-4 to TRBJ2-7; TCRdb indicates TRBD1, and absent DNA this call remains unverified. CDR3 length: 12 residues. CDR3 in amino acids: CASSNRGYEQYF.

J is TRBJ2-2 and V is TRBV20-1. CDR1 and CDR2 from the germline V gene are DFQATT and SNEGSKA (reference sequence). This CDR3 comprises 15 residues. The CDR3: CSARGPVANTGELFF.

The gene calls are TRBV7-2 and TRBJ2-5; absent DNA, TCRdb's TRBD1 call cannot be checked. CDR1 and CDR2 (germline): SGHTA, FQGNSA. The CDR3 totals 14 residues. The chain's CDR3 is CASSLDPSPETQYF.

The V call is TRBV12-3 or TRBV12-4, the J call TRBJ2-7. The CDR3 totals 11 residues. The CDR3 is CASSHKYEQYF.

V usage is TRBV2 and J usage is TRBJ2-2; checking the TCRdb D call of TRBD1 is not possible without DNA. The V gene's germline CDR1 is SNHLY and CDR2 FYNNEI. This CDR3 spans 12 amino acids. CDR3 protein: CASHPRAGELFF.

The chain uses TRBV14 and TRBJ1-4; the D call of TRBD1 rests on TCRdb alone, since no DNA is present to check it. Germline CDR1 SGHDN, CDR2 FVKESK. This CDR3 is 13 amino acids long. CDR3 amino acids: CASSGRGWEKLFF.

The rearrangement uses TRBV20-1 and TRBJ2-2; TCRdb's D gene call, TRBD2, goes unchecked for lack of DNA. Germline V gene sequence: CDR1 DFQATT, CDR2 SNEGSKA (reference sequence). The CDR3 runs to 14 residues. CDR3 region: CSAHRLANTGELFF.

The gene calls are TRBV19 and TRBJ2-1; without DNA, the TCRdb call of TRBD2 cannot be checked. The CDR3 runs to 14 residues. The V gene's germline CDR1 is LNHDA and CDR2 SQIVND (reference sequence). CDR3: CASRLAGGLGEQFF.